Each of the 27 T cell receptor beta chains below was sequenced from the same sample in a study of control samples from healthy donors and cancer patients. Data came from immunoSEQ multiplex PCR; TCRdb stores just in-frame clones and leaves some out. The sample holds about 19,000 clones; approximately 82% are singletons and the top ten take more than 25%. The sample taken for sequencing was PBMCs. The receptors derive from an elderly man with head and neck cancer.

The chain uses TRBV27 and TRBJ1-6, with 7 bases matching TRBD1. The CDR3 totals 13 residues. V was clipped by 6 bases and J by 7 bases; unmatched bases: 3. Looked up from germline, CDR1 is MNHEY and CDR2 is SMNVEV (reference sequence). The CDR3 region is CASSWDRNSPLHF. CDR3 bases: TGTGCCAGCAGCTGGGACAGAAATTCACCCCTCCACTTT.

This clone has only one observation. This chain uses TRBV18 with TRBJ2-2; D call uncertain. The CDR3 loop spans 14 amino acids. Trimming shortened V by 1 base and J by 5 bases, and 8 bases separated the two germline ends. Germline loops: CDR1 KGHSH, CDR2 LQKENI. The chain's CDR3 is CASSPRPRTGELFF. The DNA for the CDR3 is TGTGCCAGCTCACCACGGCCGCGGACCGGGGAGCTGTTTTTT.

This clone was observed a single time. V gene TRBV6-5 combines with J gene TRBJ2-7; possibly TRBD2 for D (5 bases). The germline V gene has CDR1 MNHEY and CDR2 SVGAGI. V was shortened by 3 bases and J by 4 bases, with 16 bases between the two germline ends. The CDR3 loop spans 15 amino acids. In nucleotides, the CDR3 is TGTGCCAGCAGTTATTCCGTCCGGGAATCGTACGAGCAGTACTTC. Its translation: CASSYSVRESYEQYF.

This chain links TRBV18 with TRBJ1-1; D gene ambiguous. The germline gives CDR1 KGHSH, CDR2 LQKENI. V was clipped by 3 bases and J by 2 bases, with 10 bases between them. The CDR3 is 14 residues long. CDR3 loop: CASSPENSNTEAFF. CDR3 bases: TGTGCCAGCTCACCTGAAAACAGTAACACTGAAGCTTTCTTT.

This clone was seen only a few times. The V call is TRBV7-2, the J call TRBJ2-1; D gene unclear. Germline CDR1 and CDR2: SGHTA and FQGNSA. Between the trimmed V and J ends, which lost 5 bases and 3 bases, there was a span of 2 bases. The CDR3 has 11 residues. In DNA, the CDR3 is TGTGCCAGCAGCATCTACAATGAGCAGTTCTTC. Amino acids: CASSIYNEQFF.

This clone was observed a handful of times. V and J are TRBV6-1 and TRBJ2-6; no clear D gene. CDR1 is MNHNS, CDR2 SASEGT, per germline. This CDR3 has 16 amino acids. V lost 1 base and J lost 3, with 10 bases in between. This CDR3 reads CASSEGIGRGANVLTF. CDR3 DNA sequence: TGTGCCAGCAGTGAAGGTATAGGGCGTGGGGCCAACGTCCTGACTTTC.

The rearrangement links TRBV11-2 to TRBJ2-7, with D perhaps assigned TRBD1 or TRBD2 (5 bases each). CDR1 is SGHAT, CDR2 FQNNGV, per germline. Trimming pared 0 bases from V and 3 bases from J, leaving 9 bases between. The CDR3 loop spans 14 amino acids. CDR3 in amino acids: CASSLEGRHYEQYF. CDR3 in DNA: TGTGCCAGCAGCTTAGAGGGACGGCACTACGAGCAGTACTTC. The entire variable domain, with the rest obtained from reference TRBV11-2 and TRBJ2-7, is as follows: EAGVAQSPRYKIIEKRQSVAFWCNPISGHATLYWYQQILGQGPKLLIQFQNNGVVDDSQLPKDRFSAERLKGVDSTLKIQPAKLEDSAVYLCASSLEGRHYEQYFGPGTRLTVT.

The gene calls are TRBV9 and TRBJ2-3, with 7 bases lining up with TRBD1. V was clipped by 5 bases and J by 3 bases; unmatched bases: 6. Germline-derived CDR1 and CDR2 are SGDLS and YYNGEE. There are 14 residues in the CDR3. CDR3 in amino acids: CASSSGGLTDTQYF. CDR3 nucleotides: TGTGCCAGCAGTTCAGGGGGTTTAACAGATACGCAGTATTTT.

This clone is a singleton in its sample. J is TRBJ2-1 and V is TRBV7-3; 8 bases agree with TRBD2. CDR1 and CDR2 (germline): SGHTA, FQGTGA. The CDR3 extends over 14 amino acids. Trimming at V came to 3 bases and at J to 8 bases, leaving 6 bases not matched to a gene. This CDR3 is CASSFISGADEQFF. CDR3 sequence (DNA): TGTGCCAGCAGCTTTATTAGCGGGGCGGATGAGCAGTTCTTC.

This rearrangement joins TRBV19 to TRBJ2-1; 8 bases are a match to TRBD1. Germline V gives CDR1 LNHDA, CDR2 SQIVND (reference sequence). This CDR3 has 16 residues. V lost 5 bases and J lost 8; bases outside the gene matches: 14. The CDR3 loop is CASSGRAGGNPDEQFF. The CDR3 DNA is TGTGCCAGTAGTGGTCGGGCAGGGGGCAATCCCGATGAGCAGTTCTTC.

The gene calls are TRBV5-8 and TRBJ2-5, with unresolved D. The V end was cut by 0 bases, the J end by 5 bases, with 11 bases between. The CDR3 contains 14 residues. From germline, CDR1 is SGHTS and CDR2 YDEGEE. The CDR3 region has the DNA TGTGCCAGCAGCTTGGCGCGGATCGGGGAGACCCAGTACTTC. This encodes CASSLARIGETQYF.

CDR3 sequence: CATYREGLGEQYF. CDR3 nucleotide sequence: TGTGCCACGTACCGGGAGGGCCTCGGCGAGCAGTACTTC. The rearrangement uses TRBV2 and TRBJ2-7; 8 bases match TRBD2. Looked up from germline, CDR1 is SNHLY and CDR2 is FYNNEI. V lost 10 bases, J lost 6 bases, and 11 bases stayed unmatched. The CDR3 runs to 13 residues.

The gene calls are TRBV19 and TRBJ1-1; D is unclear. Per the germline V gene, CDR1 is LNHDA and CDR2 is SQIVND (reference sequence). V lost 2 bases, J lost 1 base, and 14 bases lay in between. The CDR3 runs to 16 residues. CDR3: CASSIQGPTGNTEAFF. CDR3 DNA sequence: TGTGCCAGTAGTATACAAGGCCCGACGGGGAACACTGAAGCTTTCTTT. Complete variable domain (other parts from reference TRBV19 and TRBJ1-1): DGGITQSPKYLFRKEGQNVTLSCEQNLNHDAMYWYRQDPGQGLRLIYYSQIVNDFQKGDIAEGYSVSREKKESFPLTVTSAQKNPTAFYLCASSIQGPTGNTEAFFGQGTRLTVV.

The chain carries TRBV19 and TRBJ1-1; D not certain. The V end was cut by 5 bases, the J end by 1 base, with 8 bases between. This CDR3 has 13 amino acids. Germline assignment: CDR1 LNHDA and CDR2 SQIVND (reference sequence). In DNA form, the CDR3 reads TGTGCCAGTAGTCGGCAGGCGAACACTGAAGCTTTCTTT. Residues: CASSRQANTEAFF. The variable domain in full, completed from reference TRBV19 and TRBJ1-1, reads DGGITQSPKYLFRKEGQNVTLSCEQNLNHDAMYWYRQDPGQGLRLIYYSQIVNDFQKGDIAEGYSVSREKKESFPLTVTSAQKNPTAFYLCASSRQANTEAFFGQGTRLTVV.

V and J are TRBV23-1 and TRBJ2-3; 10 bases align to TRBD2. TRBV23-1 qualifies as an ORF whose function is uncertain. This CDR3 is built from 19 residues. V shed 2 bases, J shed 1 base, and the junction held 12 bases outside the gene matches. DNA for the CDR3: TGCGCCAGCAGTCAAGCAGCGGGAGGGACGCCCTCTGGCACAGATACGCAGTATTTT. Encoded protein: CASSQAAGGTPSGTDTQYF.

The chain joins TRBV7-2 to TRBJ2-5, with a possible D match to TRBD2 (6 bases). CDR1 and CDR2 (germline): SGHTA, FQGNSA. The CDR3 has 14 residues. The V gene lost 5 bases and the J gene lost 3 bases, with 13 bases spanning the gap. In DNA form, the CDR3 reads TGTGCCAGCAGCACCCTCGGAGGGAAAGAGACCCAGTACTTC. This encodes CASSTLGGKETQYF.

This rearrangement joins TRBV9 to TRBJ2-1, with D uncertain. V dropped 3 bases and J dropped 4 bases, with 17 bases sitting between them. The CDR3 covers 16 residues. Germline CDR1 and CDR2: SGDLS and YYNGEE. The chain's CDR3 is CASSAVWASMYNEQFF. CDR3 in DNA: TGTGCCAGCAGCGCCGTCTGGGCCAGCATGTACAATGAGCAGTTCTTC.

V is TRBV7-9 and J is TRBJ1-4; 7 positions match TRBD1. With V trimmed by 5 bases and J by 5 bases, 2 bases remained unmatched. Germline assignment: CDR1 SEHNR and CDR2 FQNEAQ (reference sequence). CDR3 length equals 13 residues. The CDR3: CASSRGQNEKLFF. The CDR3 DNA sequence: TGTGCCAGCAGCCGGGGACAGAATGAAAAACTGTTTTTT.

The chain uses TRBV7-9 and TRBJ1-2; 7 bases are a match to TRBD1. This CDR3 is built from 14 residues. The V and J ends lost 5 bases and 4 bases, in that order; junction bases with no gene match: 7. The germline gives CDR1 SEHNR, CDR2 FQNEAQ (reference sequence). CDR3 coding DNA: TGTGCCAGCAGCCCCACCGACAGGGCCTATGGCTACACCTTC. This encodes CASSPTDRAYGYTF.

The J gene is TRBJ2-3, the V gene TRBV7-2; D not certain. Germline-derived CDR1 and CDR2 are SGHTA and FQGNSA. Trimming cost V 1 base and J 1 base, with 3 bases left between them. The CDR3 sequence is 13 residues long. The CDR3 nucleotides read TGTGCCAGCAGCTTAGATCGCACAGATACGCAGTATTTT. Its protein product is CASSLDRTDTQYF.

V usage is TRBV20-1 and J usage is TRBJ2-7; D is unresolved. V was cut by 4 bases and J by 0 bases, with 4 bases left in between. This CDR3 is 11 amino acids long. The germline gives CDR1 DFQATT, CDR2 SNEGSKA (reference sequence). The CDR3 DNA reads as TGCAGTGCTACCCACTCCTACGAGCAGTACTTC. Amino acids: CSATHSYEQYF.

The chain combines TRBV3-1 (or the pseudogene TRBV3-2) with TRBJ2-7; 9 bases fit TRBD1. The CDR3 has 14 amino acids. Germline V gives CDR1 LGHDT, CDR2 YNNKEL (reference sequence). Germline trimming cut 4 bases from V and 2 bases from J; bases unmatched to any gene: 3. CDR3 nucleotide sequence: TGTGCCAGCAGCCGGACAGGGGAGACCTACGAGCAGTACTTC. It codes for CASSRTGETYEQYF.

The CDR3 spells CASSLTRINEQFF. Written as DNA, the CDR3 is TGTGCCAGCAGTTTAACCAGGATCAATGAGCAGTTCTTC. This sequence joins TRBV12-3 or TRBV12-4 and TRBJ2-1, with D unresolved. Trimming took off 2 bases at V and 6 bases at J, with 8 bases between the two ends. This CDR3 is 13 amino acids long.

This clone occurred a few times. The chain uses TRBV2 and TRBJ1-2, with D possibly TRBD1 on 5 matching bases. This CDR3 is 13 amino acids long. The V gene's germline CDR1 is SNHLY and CDR2 FYNNEI. Trimming stripped 6 bases from V and 7 bases from J, with 15 bases between. The chain's CDR3 is CASSRGDPLGYTF. The CDR3 bases are TGTGCCAGCAGCCGGGGGGACCCCCTTGGCTACACCTTC.

The chain joins TRBV11-2 to TRBJ2-4; perhaps TRBD1 as D (5 bases). Trimming pared 5 bases from V and 0 bases from J, leaving 17 bases between. This CDR3 is 17 amino acids long. Germline lookup yields CDR1 SGHAT and CDR2 FQNNGV. This CDR3 is CASSPQGVRVAKNIQYF. The CDR3 nucleotides read TGTGCCAGCAGCCCGCAAGGGGTTAGGGTAGCCAAAAACATTCAGTACTTC. The full variable domain, completed using reference TRBV11-2 and TRBJ2-4, is EAGVAQSPRYKIIEKRQSVAFWCNPISGHATLYWYQQILGQGPKLLIQFQNNGVVDDSQLPKDRFSAERLKGVDSTLKIQPAKLEDSAVYLCASSPQGVRVAKNIQYFGAGTRLSVL.

The chain has TRBV18 and TRBJ2-3; D might be TRBD2 (6 bases). The ends were cut back, 3 bases at V and 6 bases at J, with 13 bases in the middle. This CDR3 spans 14 amino acids. In germline, CDR1 is KGHSH, CDR2 LQKENI. The DNA of the CDR3 is TGTGCCAGCTCACCGTATGGAGGGTCCGATACGCAGTATTTT. Translating gives CASSPYGGSDTQYF.

The chain couples TRBV30 to TRBJ2-1, with D possibly being TRBD1 (6 bases). There are 15 residues in the CDR3. CDR1 is GTSNPN and CDR2 is SVGIG in the germline V gene (reference sequence). Trimming removed 2 bases from V and 0 bases from J, with 11 bases in between. CDR3 sequence: CAWSSGQSSYNEQFF. DNA of the CDR3: TGTGCCTGGAGTTCAGGACAGAGCTCCTACAATGAGCAGTTCTTC.